This T cell receptor beta chain was found in a study of T-cell reconstitution after alpha-beta-depleted transplantation in children. A remark on this clonotype: What it binds is unknown.

Unique molecular identifiers were built into the TCRbeta library. TCRdb recomputed calls from the PCR reads with MiXCR, one row per CDR3 protein. The data hold 550,000 to 800,000 distinct CDR3 sequences, with about 12% observed a single time. Overall study findings and caveats: Several hundred graft clones that had expanded were reportedly the source of alpha-beta T cells about two months after transplant. At one year after transplant, newly produced T cells mostly accounted for T-cell counts and diversity. Day-60 TCRbeta diversity that was high in some patients was derived from surviving recipient T cells and thymic progenitors.

CDR1 and CDR2 from the germline V gene are ENHRY and SYGVKD. CDR3 length: 12 residues. The germline V and J ends were trimmed by 3 bases and 4 bases, with 5 bases remaining between them. The chain combines TRBV10-3 with TRBJ2-3, with D hard to call. The sample consisted of PBMCs, taken before TCRalphabeta/CD19-depleted stem cell transplant. This sequence was found in a girl aged 2 to 9 with congenital amegakaryocytic thrombocytopenia, due to receive a stem cell transplant. The CDR3 here is CAISELADTQYF. The CDR3 region has the DNA TGTGCCATCAGTGAATTGGCAGATACGCAGTATTTT.